These 26 T cell receptor beta chains share one sample of origin, sequenced in a study of cytotoxic CD8 clonotypes in ibrutinib-treated CLL. Some clones are missing from TCRdb's copy, which holds only in-frame ones; the method was immunoSEQ multiplex PCR. This sample has 100,000 to 150,000 clones, with roughly 88% found just once. This specimen was PBMCs, taken after 24 months of ibrutinib treatment. All receptors derive from a human donor with chronic lymphocytic leukemia.

The V gene is TRBV7-2, the J gene TRBJ1-5, with 8 bases fitting TRBD1. Germline loops: CDR1 SGHTA, CDR2 FQGNSA. The CDR3 extends over 15 amino acids. V trimming: 4 bases; J trimming: 1 base; junction bases outside the gene matches: 3. The CDR3 region has the DNA TGTGCCAGCAGCTATCAGGGGGCCAGCAATCAGCCCCAGCATTTT. This encodes CASSYQGASNQPQHF.

This clone appeared once. V usage is TRBV4-3 and J usage is TRBJ1-1, with D perhaps matching TRBD1 (5 bases). CDR1 and CDR2 (germline): LGHNA, YSLEER. Trimming shortened V by 4 bases and J by 1 base, and 7 bases separated the two germline ends. CDR3 length: 13 residues. CDR3: CASSRGENTEAFF. In DNA, the CDR3 is TGCGCCAGCAGCCGGGGGGAGAACACTGAAGCTTTCTTT.

This clone has a handful of counts. J is TRBJ2-7 and V is TRBV19, with D perhaps TRBD1 or TRBD2 (5 bases each). CDR3 length equals 12 residues. Germline assignment: CDR1 LNHDA and CDR2 SQIVND (reference sequence). Trimming removed 6 bases from V and 10 bases from J, with 16 bases in between. The DNA of the CDR3 is TGTGCCAGTAGAGAGGGACCGAAATCACAGTACTTC. Encoded protein: CASREGPKSQYF.

The chain couples TRBV15 to TRBJ1-6, with TRBD1 matching over 8 bases. Germline loops: CDR1 LNHNV, CDR2 YYDKDF (reference sequence). The CDR3 sequence is 14 residues long. Trimming removed 9 bases from V and 5 bases from J; junction bases left unmatched: 6. The CDR3 sequence: CATRTGYNNSPLHF. Written as DNA, the CDR3 is TGTGCCACAAGGACAGGGTATAATAATTCACCCCTCCACTTT.

The table lists this clone with a count of one. The V gene is TRBV19, the J gene TRBJ1-1; D remains unclear. CDR1 and CDR2 from the germline V gene are LNHDA and SQIVND (reference sequence). The ends were cut back, 6 bases at V and 1 base at J, with 6 bases in the middle. The CDR3 runs 12 residues. The CDR3 region is CASSEGNTEAFF. In DNA, the CDR3 is TGTGCCAGTAGCGAGGGGAACACTGAAGCTTTCTTT.

The chain employs TRBV18 and TRBJ1-1, with D hard to call. The V end lost 2 bases, the J end lost 11 bases, and 12 bases lay between the germline ends. CDR3 length: 12 residues. Germline V gene sequence: CDR1 KGHSH, CDR2 LQKENI. CDR3 residues: CASSPGRDWAFF. The CDR3 DNA follows: TGTGCCAGCTCACCAGGTCGTGATTGGGCTTTCTTT.

For this clone: The junction does not match germline at one end; this may be a read error. The rearrangement links TRBV7-7 to TRBJ2-5; TRBD1 matches at 8 bases. Per the germline V gene, CDR1 is SSHAT and CDR2 is FNYEAQ (reference sequence). The CDR3 is made up of 13 amino acids. The CDR3 is CASSSRGLETQYF. The CDR3 DNA reads TGTGCTAGCAGCTCCAGGGGGCTGGAGACCCAGTACTTC. Variable domain in full (rest from reference TRBV7-7 and TRBJ2-5): GAGVSQSPRYKVTKRGQDVTLRCDPISSHATLYWYQQALGQGPEFLTYFNYEAQPDKSGLPSDRFSAERPEGSISTLTIQRTEQRDSAMYRCASSSRGLETQYFGPGTRLLVL.

In its sample, this clone was seen once. CDR3 in amino acids: CASSLEPGFVKLFF. CDR3 DNA sequence: TGTGCCAGCAGCTTAGAACCGGGTTTTGTGAAACTGTTTTTT. The chain is built from TRBV7-2 and TRBJ1-4; D not resolved. The germline CDR1 and CDR2 sequences are SGHTA and FQGNSA. The V end lost 1 base, the J end lost 11 bases, and 14 bases lay between the germline ends. The CDR3 runs 14 residues.

This clone was detected only a few times. The chain recombines TRBV7-9 with TRBJ1-2; D gene uncertain. V lost 4 bases, J lost 1 base, and 16 bases lay in between. From germline, CDR1 is SEHNR and CDR2 FQNEAQ (reference sequence). The CDR3 contains 16 residues. Here the CDR3 DNA reads TGTGCCAGCAGCTCATTGGACCCGGGCGGTAACTATGGCTACACCTTC. Its translation is CASSSLDPGGNYGYTF. Full variable domain (outside the CDR3, taken from reference TRBV7-9 and TRBJ1-2): DTGVSQNPRHKITKRGQNVTFRCDPISEHNRLYWYRQTLGQGPEFLTYFQNEAQLEKSRLLSDRFSAERPKGSFSTLEIQRTEQGDSAMYLCASSSLDPGGNYGYTFGSGTRLTVV.

J is TRBJ2-7 and V is TRBV7-2; 8 bases fit TRBD2. The CDR3 is 17 amino acids. Trimming at V came to 1 base and at J to 1 base, leaving 9 bases not matched to a gene. CDR1 is SGHTA, CDR2 FQGNSA, per germline. The CDR3 region is CASSLVASGHSSYEQYF. The DNA of the CDR3 is TGTGCCAGCAGCTTAGTAGCTAGCGGGCATTCTTCCTACGAGCAGTACTTC.

This clone turned up a few times. V is TRBV19 and J is TRBJ2-2, with D unclear. The CDR3 length is 13 residues. Germline V gene sequence: CDR1 LNHDA, CDR2 SQIVND (reference sequence). V shed 1 base and J shed 6 bases, with 6 bases lying between them. The CDR3 protein is CASSIGGSGELFF. Written as DNA, the CDR3 is TGTGCCAGTAGTATAGGTGGTTCCGGGGAGCTGTTTTTT. The whole variable domain, remainder taken from reference TRBV19 and TRBJ2-2, is DGGITQSPKYLFRKEGQNVTLSCEQNLNHDAMYWYRQDPGQGLRLIYYSQIVNDFQKGDIAEGYSVSREKKESFPLTVTSAQKNPTAFYLCASSIGGSGELFFGEGSRLTVL.

This chain connects TRBV6-5 to TRBJ1-1; 8 bases are shared with TRBD1. The V and J ends lost 6 bases and 1 base, in that order; junction bases with no gene match: 7. The V gene's germline CDR1 is MNHEY and CDR2 SVGAGI. The CDR3 is 15 residues long. CDR3 region: CASSLRDRGNTEAFF. The CDR3 DNA is TGTGCCAGCAGCCTTCGTGACAGGGGGAACACTGAAGCTTTCTTT.

V is TRBV7-2 and J is TRBJ1-2; TRBD1 matches 7 bases. Trimming cost V 5 bases and J 2 bases; bases outside gene matches: 14. This CDR3 is 17 amino acids long. Germline CDR1 and CDR2: SGHTA and FQGNSA. CDR3 DNA: TGTGCCAGCAGCCTCTTTCTGACAGGGTGGGAGAACTATGGCTACACCTTC. Its translation is CASSLFLTGWENYGYTF.

V usage is TRBV7-2 and J usage is TRBJ2-5; no firm D call. V was clipped by 2 bases and J by 3 bases, with 7 bases between them. Looked up from germline, CDR1 is SGHTA and CDR2 is FQGNSA. The CDR3 contains 13 residues. In nucleotides, the CDR3 is TGTGCCAGCAGCTTACAGTCTGAAGAGACCCAGTACTTC. It is translated as CASSLQSEETQYF.

V and J are TRBV7-6 and TRBJ2-7, with D perhaps matching TRBD1 (5 bases). The CDR3 sequence is 16 residues long. V gave up 2 bases and J gave up 1 base, with 15 bases separating them. Germline V gene data show CDR1 as SGHVS and CDR2 as FNYEAQ. The CDR3 nucleotides read TGTGCCAGCAGCTTAAACACCGGCGCAGGGTCCTACGAGCAGTACTTC. Its translation: CASSLNTGAGSYEQYF.

The chain is built from TRBV18 and TRBJ1-2; D is unclear. Germline V gene data show CDR1 as KGHSH and CDR2 as LQKENI. The CDR3 length is 13 residues. Trimming left V 3 bases short and J 3 bases short, with 8 bases between. CDR3 sequence: CASSPSGYYGYTF. In DNA form, the CDR3 reads TGTGCCAGCTCACCGTCAGGTTACTATGGCTACACCTTC. The full variable domain, rest sourced from reference TRBV18 and TRBJ1-2, is NAGVMQNPRHLVRRRGQEARLRCSPMKGHSHVYWYRQLPEEGLKFMVYLQKENIIDESGMPKERFSAEFPKEGPSILRIQQVVRGDSAAYFCASSPSGYYGYTFGSGTRLTVV.

V gene TRBV28 combines with J gene TRBJ1-1; 7 bases line up with TRBD1. CDR1 and CDR2 from the germline V gene are MDHEN and SYDVKM. This CDR3 has 17 residues. Trimming at V came to 4 bases and at J to 3 bases, leaving 14 bases not matched to a gene. The CDR3 region has the DNA TGTGCCAGCAGTTCCGTCGTGACAGGGTTTAAGCACACTGAAGCTTTCTTT. The encoded protein is CASSSVVTGFKHTEAFF.

The chain employs TRBV6-5 and TRBJ1-2; maybe TRBD1 (5 bases). This CDR3 has 15 residues. Germline V gene lookup returns CDR1 MNHEY and CDR2 SVGAGI. V was trimmed by 1 base and J by 1 base, leaving 10 bases between them. This CDR3 is CASSYWSDINYGYTF. The CDR3 bases are TGTGCCAGCAGTTACTGGTCGGACATTAACTATGGCTACACCTTC.

V usage is TRBV4-2 and J usage is TRBJ2-7; weak D call: TRBD2 (5 bases). The CDR3 loop spans 15 amino acids. CDR1 and CDR2 (germline): LGHNA, YNFKEQ. The ends were cut back, 1 base at V and 2 bases at J, with 12 bases in the middle. As DNA, the CDR3 is TGTGCCAGCAGCCAAGTGCTAGCTGATGCCTACGAGCAGTACTTC. Its translation: CASSQVLADAYEQYF.

The chain recombines TRBV28 with TRBJ2-1, with no clear D. CDR3 length equals 12 residues. V lost 3 bases, J lost 5 bases, and 5 bases lay in between. In germline, CDR1 is MDHEN, CDR2 SYDVKM. For the CDR3, the DNA is TGTGCCAGCAGTTTTGAAGACAATGAGCAGTTCTTC. It is translated as CASSFEDNEQFF. Drawing the rest from reference TRBV28 and TRBJ2-1, the complete variable domain is DVKVTQSSRYLVKRTGEKVFLECVQDMDHENMFWYRQDPGLGLRLIYFSYDVKMKEKGDIPEGYSVSREKKERFSLILESASTNQTSMYLCASSFEDNEQFFGPGTRLTVL.

This clone has a count of ten or more. V is TRBV7-9 and J is TRBJ1-1, with D unresolved. The CDR3 covers 11 residues. Germline loops: CDR1 SEHNR, CDR2 FQNEAQ (reference sequence). V dropped 2 bases and J dropped 9 bases, with 7 bases sitting between them. The CDR3 sequence is CASSLQYKAFF. CDR3 sequence (DNA): TGTGCCAGCAGCTTACAATACAAAGCTTTCTTT.

This chain uses TRBV10-3 with TRBJ1-5; D might be TRBD1 (6 bases). Germline-derived CDR1 and CDR2 are ENHRY and SYGVKD. Trimming removed 5 bases at V and 3 bases at J, with 14 bases between. CDR3 length: 15 amino acids. This CDR3 reads CAISQQGWDNQPQHF. In DNA, the CDR3 is TGTGCCATCAGTCAACAGGGTTGGGACAATCAGCCCCAGCATTTT.

The chain recombines TRBV28 with TRBJ2-7; D gene uncertain. Germline V gene sequence: CDR1 MDHEN, CDR2 SYDVKM. Trimming cost V 9 bases and J 3 bases, with 9 bases left between them. The CDR3 runs 11 residues. The CDR3 nucleotides read TGTGCCAGTTACGGGCTCTACGAGCAGTACTTC. Its protein product is CASYGLYEQYF.

The rearrangement joins TRBV18 to TRBJ1-1; D is possibly TRBD1 (5 bases). Germline V gene lookup returns CDR1 KGHSH and CDR2 LQKENI. The V end was cut by 2 bases, the J end by 11 bases, with 15 bases between. The CDR3 runs 13 residues. DNA for the CDR3: TGTGCCAGCTCACCAGACGGGGCAGGTGTGGCTTTCTTT. Amino acids: CASSPDGAGVAFF.

The rearrangement uses TRBV2 and TRBJ2-5; no definite D call. The V and J ends lost 6 bases and 5 bases respectively, with 4 bases between them. The germline V gene has CDR1 SNHLY and CDR2 FYNNEI. This CDR3 has 10 amino acids. CDR3 amino acids: CASRDETQYF. CDR3 sequence (DNA): TGTGCCAGCAGGGACGAGACCCAGTACTTC.

The chain carries TRBV9 and TRBJ2-5; D gene uncertain. The CDR3 covers 14 residues. The V end lost 6 bases, the J end lost 5 bases, and 17 bases lay between the germline ends. The germline V gene encodes CDR1 SGDLS and CDR2 YYNGEE. This chain's CDR3 is CASTAGPVRETQYF. The CDR3 bases are TGTGCCAGCACCGCCGGGCCCGTCCGCGAGACCCAGTACTTC.